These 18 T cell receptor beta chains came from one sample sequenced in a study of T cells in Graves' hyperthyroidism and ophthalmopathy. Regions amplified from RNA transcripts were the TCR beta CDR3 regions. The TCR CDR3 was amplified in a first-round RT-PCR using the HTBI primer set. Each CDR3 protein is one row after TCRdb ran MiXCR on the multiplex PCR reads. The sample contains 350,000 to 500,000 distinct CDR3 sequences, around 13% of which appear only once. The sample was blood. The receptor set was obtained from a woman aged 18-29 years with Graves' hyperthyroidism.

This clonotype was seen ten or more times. The CDR3 is CASSGRRNTEAFF. As DNA, the CDR3 is TGTGCCAGCAGTGGACGGAGAAACACTGAAGCTTTCTTT. The chain is built from TRBV27 and TRBJ1-1; no firm D call. From germline, CDR1 is MNHEY and CDR2 SMNVEV (reference sequence). Deletions cut 5 bases from V and 2 bases from J, with 9 bases between. The CDR3 is made up of 13 amino acids.

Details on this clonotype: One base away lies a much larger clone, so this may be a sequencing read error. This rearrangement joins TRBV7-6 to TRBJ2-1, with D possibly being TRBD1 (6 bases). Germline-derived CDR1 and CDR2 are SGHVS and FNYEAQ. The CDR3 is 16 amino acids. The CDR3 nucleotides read TGTGCCAGCAGCTTAGGTCAGGGGACCTCCTACAATGAGCGGTTCTTC. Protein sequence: CASSLGQGTSYNERFF.

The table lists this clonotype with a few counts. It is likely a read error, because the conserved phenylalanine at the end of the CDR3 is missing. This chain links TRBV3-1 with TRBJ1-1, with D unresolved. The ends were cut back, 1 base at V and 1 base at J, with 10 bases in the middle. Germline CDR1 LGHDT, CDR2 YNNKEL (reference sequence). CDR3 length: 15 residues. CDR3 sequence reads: CASSQVLVSNTEAFL. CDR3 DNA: TGTGCCAGCAGCCAAGTTTTAGTGTCGAACACTGAAGCTTTCCTT.

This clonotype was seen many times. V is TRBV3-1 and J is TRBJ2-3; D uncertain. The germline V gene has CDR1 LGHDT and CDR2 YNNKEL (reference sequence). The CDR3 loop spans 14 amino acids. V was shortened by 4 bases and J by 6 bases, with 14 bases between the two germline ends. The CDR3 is CASSPSLAADTQYF. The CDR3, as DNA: TGTGCCAGCAGCCCTTCGTTGGCGGCCGATACGCAGTATTTT.

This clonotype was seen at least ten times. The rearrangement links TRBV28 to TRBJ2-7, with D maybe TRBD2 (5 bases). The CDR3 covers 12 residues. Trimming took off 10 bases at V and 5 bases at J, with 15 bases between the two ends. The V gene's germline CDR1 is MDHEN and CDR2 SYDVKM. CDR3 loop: CAMEERVHEQYF. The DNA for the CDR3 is TGTGCCATGGAGGAGAGGGTCCACGAGCAGTACTTC.

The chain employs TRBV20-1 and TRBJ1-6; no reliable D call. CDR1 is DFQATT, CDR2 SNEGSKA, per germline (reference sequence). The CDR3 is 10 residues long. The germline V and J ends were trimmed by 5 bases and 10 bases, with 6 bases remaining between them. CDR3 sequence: CSALDSPLHF. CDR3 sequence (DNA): TGCAGTGCTTTAGACTCACCCCTCCACTTT.

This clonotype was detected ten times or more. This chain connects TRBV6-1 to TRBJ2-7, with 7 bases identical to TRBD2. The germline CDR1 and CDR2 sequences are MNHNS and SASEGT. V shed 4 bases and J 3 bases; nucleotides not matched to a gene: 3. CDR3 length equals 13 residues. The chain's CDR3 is CASSGAGVYEQYF. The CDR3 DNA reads TGTGCCAGCAGTGGGGCGGGGGTCTACGAGCAGTACTTC.

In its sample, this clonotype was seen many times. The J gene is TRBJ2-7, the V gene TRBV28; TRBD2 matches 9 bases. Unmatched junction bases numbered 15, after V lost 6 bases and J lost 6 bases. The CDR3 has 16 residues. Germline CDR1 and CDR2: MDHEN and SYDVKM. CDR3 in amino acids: CASRIHRGLALGEQYF. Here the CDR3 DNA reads TGTGCCAGCAGGATACACCGGGGACTAGCACTTGGCGAGCAGTACTTC.

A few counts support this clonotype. CDR3 sequence: CASSPEVGSGVQYF. The CDR3 nucleotides are TGTGCCAGCAGCCCTGAAGTCGGGTCGGGCGTGCAGTACTTC. This chain connects TRBV14 to TRBJ2-7, with no clear D. Between the trimmed V and J ends, which lost 4 bases and 9 bases, there was a span of 19 bases. From germline, CDR1 is SGHDN and CDR2 FVKESK. The CDR3 totals 14 residues. The variable domain in full, completed from reference TRBV14 and TRBJ2-7, reads EAGVTQFPSHSVIEKGQTVTLRCDPISGHDNLYWYRRVMGKEIKFLLHFVKESKQDESGMPNNRFLAERTGGTYSTLKVQPAELEDSGVYFCASSPEVGSGVQYFGPGTRLTVT.

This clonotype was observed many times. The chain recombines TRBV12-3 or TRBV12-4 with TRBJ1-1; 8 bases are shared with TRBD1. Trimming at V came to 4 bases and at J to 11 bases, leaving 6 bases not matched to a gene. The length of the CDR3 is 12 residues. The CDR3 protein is CASSYRGGGAFF. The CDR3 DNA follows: TGTGCCAGCAGTTACAGGGGGGGAGGGGCTTTCTTT.

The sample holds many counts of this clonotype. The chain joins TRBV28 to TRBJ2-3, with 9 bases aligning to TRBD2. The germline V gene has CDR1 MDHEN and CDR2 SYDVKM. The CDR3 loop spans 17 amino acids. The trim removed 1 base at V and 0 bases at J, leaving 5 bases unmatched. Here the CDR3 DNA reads TGTGCCAGCAGTTTATACGCTAGCGGGGATAGCACAGATACGCAGTATTTT. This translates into CASSLYASGDSTDTQYF.

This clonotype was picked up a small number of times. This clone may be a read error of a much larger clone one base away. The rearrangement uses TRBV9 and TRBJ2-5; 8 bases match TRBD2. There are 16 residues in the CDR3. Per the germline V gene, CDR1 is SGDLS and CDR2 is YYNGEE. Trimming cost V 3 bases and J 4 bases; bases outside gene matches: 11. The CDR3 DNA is TGTGCCAGCAGCGGTAAGATTAGCGGGGCGGGAGAGACCCAGTACTTC. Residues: CASSGKISGAGETQYF.

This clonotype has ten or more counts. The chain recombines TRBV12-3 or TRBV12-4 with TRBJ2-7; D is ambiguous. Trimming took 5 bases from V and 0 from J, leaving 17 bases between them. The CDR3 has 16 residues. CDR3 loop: CASSPKLAPSSYEQYF. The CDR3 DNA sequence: TGTGCCAGCAGTCCAAAATTAGCCCCAAGCTCCTACGAGCAGTACTTC.

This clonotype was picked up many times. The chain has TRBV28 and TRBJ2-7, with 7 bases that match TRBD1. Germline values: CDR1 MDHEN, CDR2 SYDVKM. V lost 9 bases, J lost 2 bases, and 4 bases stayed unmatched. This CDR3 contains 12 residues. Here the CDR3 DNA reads TGTGCCAGGGGGGACAGACCCTACGAGCAGTACTTC. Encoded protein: CARGDRPYEQYF.

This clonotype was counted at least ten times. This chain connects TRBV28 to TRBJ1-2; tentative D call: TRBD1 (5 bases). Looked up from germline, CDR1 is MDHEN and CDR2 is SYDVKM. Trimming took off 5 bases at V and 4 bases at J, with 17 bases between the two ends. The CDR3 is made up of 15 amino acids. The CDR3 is CASSPPGGGSYGYTF. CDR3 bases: TGTGCCAGCAGTCCACCCGGGGGTGGAAGCTATGGCTACACCTTC.

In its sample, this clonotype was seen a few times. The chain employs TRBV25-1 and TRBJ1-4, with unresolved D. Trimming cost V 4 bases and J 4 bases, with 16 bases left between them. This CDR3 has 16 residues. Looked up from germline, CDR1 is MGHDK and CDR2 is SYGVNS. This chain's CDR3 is CASSASSGWDNEKLFF. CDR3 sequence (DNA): TGTGCCAGCAGTGCGAGTTCTGGATGGGATAATGAAAAACTGTTTTTT.

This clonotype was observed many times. CDR3 amino acids: CATTFPGRTTQYF. The DNA for the CDR3 is TGTGCCACTACGTTCCCCGGGAGGACTACGCAGTATTTT. The V call is TRBV28, the J call TRBJ2-3, with TRBD2 matching 7 bases. The CDR3 is made up of 13 amino acids. Germline trimming cut 10 bases from V and 8 bases from J; bases unmatched to any gene: 12. The V gene's germline CDR1 is MDHEN and CDR2 SYDVKM.

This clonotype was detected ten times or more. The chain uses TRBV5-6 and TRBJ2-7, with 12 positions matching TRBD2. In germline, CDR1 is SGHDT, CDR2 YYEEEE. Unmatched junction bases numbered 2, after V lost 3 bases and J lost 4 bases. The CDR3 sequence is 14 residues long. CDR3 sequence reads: CASSSGLAGYEQYF. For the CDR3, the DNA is TGTGCCAGCAGCTCAGGACTAGCGGGATACGAGCAGTACTTC.